Listed below are T cell receptor beta chains from one sample, sequenced in a study of cytomegalovirus exposure and HLA in healthy donors. This table comes from immunoSEQ multiplex PCR, and its TCRdb copy is limited to in-frame clones, with some not included. Among about 77,000 clones listed, roughly four fifths were seen once. The sequencing input was PBMCs. The receptors here all came from a middle-aged man in good health and CMV-seronegative. CDR3s include the opening cysteine and the closing phenylalanine or tryptophan. D genes are given only for firm matches. Clone size appears in some rows only: once, few, many, or a class for an expanded clone.

V gene	D gene	J gene	clone size	CDR3 DNA	CDR3 protein
TRBV7-3	TRBD2	TRBJ2-1	NA	TGTGCCAGCAGCTTATATCCTAGCGGGAGGTCTGAGCAGTTCTTC	CASSLYPSGRSEQFF
TRBV9	TRBD2	TRBJ2-5	NA	TGTGCCAGCAGCGTAGCTGGACTAGCGGGGTGGGAGACCCAGTACTTC	CASSVAGLAGWETQYF
TRBV4-2	TRBD2	TRBJ2-7	NA	TGTGCCAGCAGCCCCGGGACTAGCGGGAGGGCCTCGGGGTACGAGCAGTACTTC	CASSPGTSGRASGYEQYF
TRBV7-2	NA	TRBJ2-7	NA	TGTGCCAGCAGCTCGACAGCTTACGAGCAGTACTTC	CASSSTAYEQYF
TRBV5-1	NA	TRBJ2-1	few	TGCGCCAGCAGCTTGTATTCTGGACAGAGCTCCTACAATGAGCAGTTCTTC	CASSLYSGQSSYNEQFF
TRBV9	TRBD2	TRBJ2-1	NA	TGTGCCAGCAGCGTAGGACTAGCGGAGACCAATGAGCAGTTCTTC	CASSVGLAETNEQFF
TRBV30	TRBD1	TRBJ2-7	NA	TGTGCCTGGGGACAGGGGACCTACGAGCAGTACTTC	CAWGQGTYEQYF
TRBV5-4	TRBD1	TRBJ1-2	few	TGTGCCAGCAGCTTCGGGGACAGGGAATATGGCTACACCTTC	CASSFGDREYGYTF
TRBV29-1	NA	TRBJ2-1	NA	TGCAGCGTTGTCTTACTAGTCTTTGACAATGAGCAGTTCTTC	CSVVLLVFDNEQFF
TRBV9	NA	TRBJ1-1	once	TGTGCCAGCAGCGGGCTAGGGAGGAACACTGAAGCTTTCTTT	CASSGLGRNTEAFF
TRBV6-4	TRBD2	TRBJ2-1	many	TGTGCCAGCAGTCCTAGGACTAGCGGGAGCATCTCCTACAATGAGCAGTTCTTC	CASSPRTSGSISYNEQFF
TRBV7-2	TRBD2	TRBJ2-1	NA	TGTGCCAGCAGCTTAGGGCTAGCGGGAGGGAATGAGCAGTTCTTC	CASSLGLAGGNEQFF
TRBV5-1	NA	TRBJ1-4	NA	TGCGCCAGTCAACCGGACGGGAGGTCCGAAAAACTGTTTTTT	CASQPDGRSEKLFF
TRBV6-5	TRBD1	TRBJ1-4	once	TGTGCCAGCAGTTGGGGACAGGGGGGTGAAAAACTGTTTTTT	CASSWGQGGEKLFF
TRBV19	TRBD1	TRBJ1-1	NA	TGTGCCAGTAGTGCCTACAGGGGGCGCACTGAAGCTTTCTTT	CASSAYRGRTEAFF
TRBV27	NA	TRBJ2-1	NA	TGTGCCAGCAGTTACGGGGGAAACTACGGTGAGCAGTTCTTC	CASSYGGNYGEQFF
TRBV6-6	NA	TRBJ1-4	NA	TGTGCCAGCAGTAAGGGGGAAAAACTGTTTTTT	CASSKGEKLFF
TRBV5-1	TRBD1	TRBJ2-1	NA	TGCGCCAGCAGCCCAGGGACAGCCTACAATGAGCAGTTCTTC	CASSPGTAYNEQFF
TRBV7-8	TRBD2	TRBJ2-1	NA	TGTGCCAGCAGCTTAGTTGACCGGCGGGAGGCCTACAATGAGCAGTTCTTC	CASSLVDRREAYNEQFF
TRBV7-3	TRBD1	TRBJ2-7	NA	TGTGCCAGCAGCTTAACTCCCGCAGGGGGCTACGAGCAGTACTTC	CASSLTPAGGYEQYF
TRBV6-1	NA	TRBJ2-7	NA	TGTGCCAGCAGTGATTTGGCTAGCAGAACCTACGAGCAGTACTTC	CASSDLASRTYEQYF
TRBV4-2	TRBD1	TRBJ1-4	once	TGTGCCAGCAGCCGCACAGGGGGGAATGAAAAACTGTTTTTT	CASSRTGGNEKLFF
TRBV9	TRBD1	TRBJ1-1	NA	TGTGCCAGCAGCGTAGCGAGTGGGCAGGGGGGAATGAACACTGAAGCTTTCTTT	CASSVASGQGGMNTEAFF
TRBV18	NA	TRBJ2-1	NA	TGTGCCAGCTCAGGACCAGGGTCCGATGAGCAGTTCTTC	CASSGPGSDEQFF
TRBV6-5	NA	TRBJ2-3	NA	TGTGCCTCCGGATACTCGGGTACGCAGTATTTT	CASGYSGTQYF
TRBV19	TRBD2	TRBJ2-3	NA	TGTGCCACGGCTAGCGGAACCCCGCGTACGCAGTATTTT	CATASGTPRTQYF
TRBV5-6	TRBD1	TRBJ1-1	NA	TGTGCCAGCAGCACCCGGGACAGGGGAAACCCTGAAGCTTTCTTT	CASSTRDRGNPEAFF
TRBV27	NA	TRBJ2-1	once	TGTGCCAGCAGTAGGGAGCCGACCCAGTACAATGAGCAGTTCTTC	CASSREPTQYNEQFF